This is a list of T cell receptor beta chains from one sample in a study of blood T cell repertoires in COVID-19. The assay was immunoSEQ multiplex PCR, and TCRdb's table has in-frame clones only and misses some. The sample records 200,000 to 250,000 clones, 86% being singletons. The material sequenced was PBMCs or T cells enriched from blood (not recorded which). Every receptor here comes from a woman aged 50 to 60 who had recovered from COVID-19. CDR3s include the opening cysteine and the closing phenylalanine or tryptophan. Fields, in order: clone size, V gene, J gene, CDR3 length, D gene, CDR3 DNA, CDR3 protein. The D gene is left open where the match is weak. Expanded clones get a size class; other rows say once, few or many, or leave the size out.

-,TRBV5-6,TRBJ1-4,15,TRBD1,TGTGCCAGCAGCTTGTTGGGACAGGGGGATGAAAAACTGTTTTTT,CASSLLGQGDEKLFF
-,TRBV7-3,TRBJ2-2,14,-,TGTGCCAGCAGCCAGAACATGAACACCGGGGAGCTGTTTTTT,CASSQNMNTGELFF
-,TRBV5-5,TRBJ2-1,16,-,TGTGCCAGCAGCTTGGGACTCCTCAGCTCCTACAATGAGCAGTTCTTC,CASSLGLLSSYNEQFF
once,TRBV5-6,TRBJ2-5,13,-,TGTGCCAGCAGCCCGGGGAAGAGAGAGACCCAGTACTTC,CASSPGKRETQYF
-,TRBV28,TRBJ1-1,14,TRBD1,TGTGCCAGCAGTAGAACCCCAGGGGGGACTGAAGCTTTCTTT,CASSRTPGGTEAFF
-,TRBV19,TRBJ1-6,15,TRBD1,TGTGCCAGTAGGGGCGCCGCAGGGGGTTACTCACCCCTCCACTTT,CASRGAAGGYSPLHF
-,TRBV18,TRBJ1-5,14,-,TGTGCCAGCTCAGGGGGCCCCGGCAATCAGCCCCAGCATTTT,CASSGGPGNQPQHF
-,TRBV5-4,TRBJ2-3,16,-,TGTGCCAGCAGCTCAGGGACTCCGATAAGCACAGATACGCAGTATTTT,CASSSGTPISTDTQYF
-,TRBV3-1/TRBV3-2,TRBJ2-7,15,TRBD2,TGTGCCAGCAGCCAACCGGGACTAGCGGGAGTTCGGCAGTACTTC,CASSQPGLAGVRQYF
once,TRBV19,TRBJ1-3,14,TRBD1,TGTGCCAGTAGGGGACAGGGTTCTGGAAACACCATATATTTT,CASRGQGSGNTIYF
once,TRBV2,TRBJ1-5,15,-,TGTGCCAGCGATGGGCATACCCTGAGCAATCAGCCCCAGCATTTT,CASDGHTLSNQPQHF
-,TRBV5-4,TRBJ1-2,13,-,TGTGCCAGCACCACCGGGGAAACCTATGGCTACACCTTC,CASTTGETYGYTF
-,TRBV6-5,TRBJ2-7,14,TRBD1,TGTGCCAGCAGTTATAGGACAGGGTCCTACGAGCAGTACTTC,CASSYRTGSYEQYF
-,TRBV28,TRBJ2-7,13,-,TGTGCCAGCAAAACCTCCCTAACCTACGAGCAGTACTTC,CASKTSLTYEQYF
-,TRBV2,TRBJ2-1,15,TRBD2,TGTGCCAGCAGTGAAAGAGCGGGAGGCGGCAATGAGCAGTTCTTC,CASSERAGGGNEQFF
once,TRBV27,TRBJ2-1,16,TRBD2,TGTGCCAGCAGTTTAGTCTCCGGCGGGGGGTTCCCTGAGCAGTTCTTC,CASSLVSGGGFPEQFF
-,TRBV4-1,TRBJ2-2,13,-,TGCGCCAGCAGCCAACTACAGACCGGGGAGCTGTTTTTT,CASSQLQTGELFF
few,TRBV11-2,TRBJ1-1,14,-,TGTGCCAGCAGCTTCCCGGGGGGCAACACTGAAGCTTTCTTT,CASSFPGGNTEAFF
-,TRBV27,TRBJ1-4,14,TRBD1,TGTGCCAGCAGCTTGCAGGGGGCTGTTGAAAAACTGTTTTTT,CASSLQGAVEKLFF
-,TRBV7-3,TRBJ2-3,15,TRBD1,TGTGCCAGCAGCATTGACAGGGGGAGCACAGATACGCAGTATTTT,CASSIDRGSTDTQYF
-,TRBV7-9,TRBJ2-2,16,TRBD1,TGTGCCAGCAGCTACCCCCTGACAGGGATAATCGGGGAGCTGTTTTTT,CASSYPLTGIIGELFF
-,TRBV27,TRBJ1-6,15,-,TGTGCCAGCAGCCGAGGGCTTTTATATAATTCACCCCTCCACTTT,CASSRGLLYNSPLHF
-,TRBV5-1,TRBJ1-1,12,-,TGCGCCAGCAGCTGGACCGGGAGTGAAGCTTTCTTT,CASSWTGSEAFF
-,TRBV5-5,TRBJ2-4,16,-,TGTGCCAGCAGCTTGGCTCCTACTAGTCCCCGAAACATTCAGTACTTC,CASSLAPTSPRNIQYF
-,TRBV7-7,TRBJ2-5,19,TRBD2,TGTGCTAGCAGCTCCGTCATGTCGGCTAGCGGGGGCAGGGGAGAGACCCAGTACTTC,CASSSVMSASGGRGETQYF
-,TRBV5-1,TRBJ2-7,16,TRBD2,TGCGCCAGCAGCTTTACTAGCGGGGGGACATCCTACGAGCAGTACTTC,CASSFTSGGTSYEQYF
once,TRBV11-3,TRBJ2-2,16,-,TGTGCCAGCAGCTTAGAACGCGGTTCGAACACCGGGGAGCTGTTTTTT,CASSLERGSNTGELFF
-,TRBV5-1,TRBJ1-2,16,-,TGCGCCAGCAGCTTGGGTCAGACAGCCGTAAACTATGGCTACACCTTC,CASSLGQTAVNYGYTF
-,TRBV28,TRBJ2-1,18,TRBD2,TGTGCCAGCAGTTTATCCCTCGGGACTAGCGGGAGACGAGGTGAGCAGTTCTTC,CASSLSLGTSGRRGEQFF
-,TRBV4-1,TRBJ2-3,14,TRBD2,TGCGCCAGCAGCCAATGGGCGGGAGCAGATACGCAGTATTTT,CASSQWAGADTQYF
-,TRBV2,TRBJ2-7,14,-,TGTGCCAGCAGTGAATGGGCAGCAGGGTCCGAGCAGTACTTC,CASSEWAAGSEQYF
-,TRBV19,TRBJ1-2,20,-,TGTGCCAGTAGTACACCTCTGACAGATACGGCGCGTACCTTTAACTATGGCTACACCTTC,CASSTPLTDTARTFNYGYTF
-,TRBV6-5,TRBJ2-2,16,TRBD2,TGTGCCAGCAGTTACTCGGGACTAGCGGGGAACGGGGAGCTGTTTTTT,CASSYSGLAGNGELFF
-,TRBV5-1,TRBJ1-4,16,-,TGCGCCAGCAGCTTGGATGGGACATCAACTAATGAAAAACTGTTTTTT,CASSLDGTSTNEKLFF
-,TRBV5-3,TRBJ2-7,15,-,TGTGCCAGAAGCACCCGACAAACACCGACCTACGAGCAGTACTTC,CARSTRQTPTYEQYF
few,TRBV15,TRBJ2-7,15,TRBD2,TGTGCCACCAGCAGAGATGCGGGGGGGTCCTACGAGCAGTACTTC,CATSRDAGGSYEQYF
-,TRBV28,TRBJ1-6,13,TRBD1,TGTGCCAGCAGGGGACAGGAGAATTCACCCCTCCACTTT,CASRGQENSPLHF
few,TRBV6-2/TRBV6-3,TRBJ2-5,16,-,TGTGCCAGCAGTAGTCCCCCGGCGGGATTACAAGAGACCCAGTACTTC,CASSSPPAGLQETQYF
few,TRBV18,TRBJ1-2,14,TRBD1,TGTGCCAGCCGTCCGGGACAGGGGATCTATGGCTACACCTTC,CASRPGQGIYGYTF
-,TRBV5-5,TRBJ2-1,13,-,TGTGCCAGCAGCCGTCTCGAGAACAATGAGCAGTTCTTC,CASSRLENNEQFF
-,TRBV27,TRBJ2-3,15,TRBD1,TGTGCCAGCAGTTGGGACAGAGCGTTGGCAGATACGCAGTATTTT,CASSWDRALADTQYF
-,TRBV28,TRBJ2-7,14,TRBD1,TGTGCCAGCAGTGAGCCGGGACAGGGGGGAGAGCAGTACTTC,CASSEPGQGGEQYF
-,TRBV7-2,TRBJ2-1,16,TRBD2,TGTGCCAGCAGCTTAGGAGGACTAGCGGAATACAATGAGCAGTTCTTC,CASSLGGLAEYNEQFF
-,TRBV6-1,TRBJ2-7,14,-,TGTGCCAGCAGTGACCCGACTAGAATCCACGAGCAGTACTTC,CASSDPTRIHEQYF
-,TRBV29-1,TRBJ1-1,14,-,TGCAGCGTTCCCCCCGTGGGGCCGAACACTGAAGCTTTCTTT,CSVPPVGPNTEAFF
-,TRBV28,TRBJ2-1,15,TRBD2,TGTGCCAGCAGTTTAGTGGGCGGGAGCCACAATGAGCAGTTCTTC,CASSLVGGSHNEQFF
-,TRBV20-1,TRBJ1-2,11,TRBD1,TGCAGTGCTAGAGGTGGGACAGAGGCCACCTTC,CSARGGTEATF
-,TRBV19,TRBJ2-1,13,TRBD2,TGTGCCAGTTCCCCCGGGGGGTACAATGAGCAGTTCTTC,CASSPGGYNEQFF
-,TRBV28,TRBJ1-2,13,TRBD1,TGTGCCAGCAGATACAGGGGCGCAGTTGGCTACACCTTC,CASRYRGAVGYTF
once,TRBV7-2,TRBJ2-7,14,TRBD2,TGTGCCAGCAGCTTAGGAGGACTAGCCTACGAGCAGTACTTC,CASSLGGLAYEQYF
-,TRBV6-5,TRBJ2-5,14,-,TGTGCCAGCAGTTTGATTGTGGGCTACGAGACCCAGTACTTC,CASSLIVGYETQYF
-,TRBV11-2,TRBJ2-7,11,-,TGTGCCAGCAGCTTTGACATGGGAGCGTACTTC,CASSFDMGAYF
-,TRBV25-1,TRBJ1-1,13,-,TGTGCCAGCAGACTGACAGTGAACACTGAAGCTTTCTTT,CASRLTVNTEAFF
-,TRBV5-1,TRBJ2-3,14,TRBD1,TGCGCCAGCAGCTTGGGGGGACAGGGTGATACGCAGTATTTT,CASSLGGQGDTQYF
-,TRBV2,TRBJ2-5,15,-,TGTGCCAGCAGTAAGCCTACCTGGTACCAAGAGACCCAGTACTTC,CASSKPTWYQETQYF
-,TRBV10-3,TRBJ1-6,14,TRBD1,TGTGCCACACGACAGGGGGTAGATAATTCACCCCTCCACTTT,CATRQGVDNSPLHF
-,TRBV11-1,TRBJ2-5,15,-,TGTGCCAGCAGCTTCGTTCGGGCGGGGCAAGAGACCCAGTACTTC,CASSFVRAGQETQYF
once,TRBV2,TRBJ1-5,14,-,TGTGCCAGCAGTGAAACGACAGACAATCAGCCCCAGCATTTT,CASSETTDNQPQHF
-,TRBV7-9,TRBJ2-7,17,-,TGTGCCAGCAGCTTAGCCCAGGGGAGGGAACTTTCCTACGAGCAGTACTTC,CASSLAQGRELSYEQYF